This TCR beta chain appears in the sequencing data of a study of blood T cell repertoires in COVID-19. Background on the study: The study drew acute and convalescent COVID-19 samples from the United States, Italy and Spain.

With V trimmed by 8 bases and J by 11 bases, 11 bases remained unmatched. The CDR3 sequence is 12 residues long. Per germline, CDR1 MNHEY and CDR2 SVGAGI. Original processing methods: Reference gene primer amplification gave nucleated cell count estimates. Here immunoSEQ multiplex PCR was the method, and the copy in TCRdb shows in-frame clones only, minus some. V, J and clone size derive from that table, while D and trimming were established from the DNA sequence. The table lists about 120,000 clones, 86% of them singletons, with approximately 7.9% in the top ten. The J gene is TRBJ1-1, the V gene TRBV6-5; 7 bases are a match to TRBD1. Sequencing was performed on peripheral blood. The receptor comes from a man between 70 and 80 years old who had recovered from COVID-19. CDR3 nucleotide sequence: TGTGCCAGCCGAAGGGACAGCACTAGGGCTTTCTTT. Its protein is CASRRDSTRAFF.